This T cell receptor (beta chain) was identified in a study of blood T cell repertoires in COVID-19. Study-level information: The cDNA or gDNA used as material had been derived from T cells, B-cell-depleted T cells, or PBMCs.

Data came from immunoSEQ multiplex PCR; TCRdb stores just in-frame clones and leaves some out. The table includes over 35,000 clones, 70% to 90% detected once. From germline, CDR1 is SQVTM and CDR2 ANQGSEA. The CDR3 consists of 12 residues. V was trimmed by 3 bases and J by 0 bases, leaving 5 bases between them. The sequence came from a man aged 55 to 69 with active COVID-19. This chain uses TRBV29-1 with TRBJ1-2; D is ambiguous. The sequencing sample was made of peripheral blood. DNA for the CDR3: TGCAGCGTTGAGGCAGCTAACTATGGCTACACCTTC. Encoded protein: CSVEAANYGYTF.